The 4 T cell receptor beta chains in this list originate from one sample, sequenced in a study of metastatic and nonmetastatic thyroid tumors (TCRdb year 2020). The method behind the library was PCR. TCRdb records Illumina HiSeq 4000 as the sequencer. TCRdb reanalyzed the raw reads on its own, using fastp at Q25 for trimming and MiXCR for clone calling, and kept in-frame beta chains. This sample holds tens of thousands of clones; 3.5% to 4.5% were observed only once. Around 20% of the sample is taken by the ten largest. Before undergoing thyroid surgery, none of the patients had been given any kind of treatment. Sequencing was performed on blood. These receptors all stem from a female donor with papillary thyroid cancer or a benign thyroid nodule (not recorded which). Some clones in this sample may be carry-over from other donors' samples.

This clone was observed at least ten times. The CDR3 loop reads CASSDGRDMNTEAFF. DNA of the CDR3: TGTGCCAGCAGTGACGGTCGGGATATGAACACTGAAGCTTTCTTT. The chain employs TRBV6-1 and TRBJ1-1; no clear D. Trimming shortened V by 3 bases and J by 0 bases, and 11 bases separated the two germline ends. From germline, CDR1 is MNHNS and CDR2 SASEGT. This CDR3 is built from 15 residues.

This clone occurred many times. The V gene is TRBV6-4, the J gene TRBJ2-3; TRBD1 is a possible D gene (5 bases). The V gene lost 0 bases and the J gene lost 1 base, with 8 bases spanning the gap. Germline V gene data show CDR1 as MRHNA and CDR2 as SNTAGT. The CDR3 has 15 amino acids. The CDR3 DNA follows: TGTGCCAGCAGTGACTCTCAAGGGGGCACAGATACGCAGTATTTT. It translates to CASSDSQGGTDTQYF.

This clone was observed a handful of times. The chain carries TRBV20-1 and TRBJ2-7; 12 nucleotides align to TRBD1. The CDR3 spans 13 residues. V lost 3 bases, J lost 5 bases, and 2 bases stayed unmatched. Germline CDR1 DFQATT, CDR2 SNEGSKA (reference sequence). In DNA, the CDR3 is TGCAGTGCTAGCGGGACAGGGGGCCACGAGCAGTACTTC. This encodes CSASGTGGHEQYF.

The sample holds many counts of this clone. The chain joins TRBV9 to TRBJ2-1, with 9 bases lining up with TRBD1. Germline V CDR1 and CDR2: SGDLS, YYNGEE. Trimming took 0 bases from V and 4 from J; bases not matched to a gene: 2. CDR3 length: 15 amino acids. In DNA form, the CDR3 reads TGTGCCAGCAGCGTAGCAGGGACAGGGTACAATGAGCAGTTCTTC. This translates into CASSVAGTGYNEQFF.